Listed below are T cell receptor beta chains from one sample, sequenced in a study of T cell changes during pregnancy in multiple sclerosis. Sequencing was performed with immunoSEQ multiplex PCR; in TCRdb, only in-frame clones are kept and a portion is missing. The sample lists around 42,000 clones, about 91% seen once, with 0.65% to 0.9% in the top ten. Source: CD4+ T cells from peripheral blood mononuclear cells, taken before pregnancy. The receptor set was obtained from a female donor with multiple sclerosis, enrolled in a pregnancy study. Each CDR3 is given with its conserved first and last residue. A D gene is named only where the DNA matches it firmly. For some rows the clone size is stated as once, few or many, or as a class when expanded; others skip it.

d_gene	v_gene	abundance	j_gene	CDR3nt	CDR3aa
.	TRBV7-2	.	TRBJ2-5	TGTGCCAGCAGCTTAGTTCCTAGCCCACAAGAGACCCAGTACTTC	CASSLVPSPQETQYF
TRBD2	TRBV5-1	.	TRBJ2-1	TGCGCCAGCAGCTTGGCGGGGGGTCAGGTCAATGAGCAGTTCTTC	CASSLAGGQVNEQFF
TRBD1	TRBV10-3	.	TRBJ1-2	TGTGCCATCAGCGACACCGGGACAGGGGGCCAATCGGATGGCTACACCTTC	CAISDTGTGGQSDGYTF
.	TRBV19	.	TRBJ1-1	TGTGCCAGTACCGACAGAAACACTGAAGCTTTCTTT	CASTDRNTEAFF
.	TRBV5-6	.	TRBJ1-5	TGTGCCAGCAGCTTGAGGGGGGGGAGCAATCAGCCCCAGCATTTT	CASSLRGGSNQPQHF
TRBD1	TRBV4-3	.	TRBJ1-1	TGCGCCAGCAGCCAAGTCGGGACAGGGTTACCTGAAGCTTTCTTT	CASSQVGTGLPEAFF
.	TRBV2	once	TRBJ1-2	TGTGCCAGCAACCCGGAGGATGGTGGCTACACCTTC	CASNPEDGGYTF
.	TRBV7-3	.	TRBJ2-5	TGTGCCAGCAGTCGGAGTCAGCAAGAGACCCAGTACTTC	CASSRSQQETQYF
TRBD1	TRBV4-3	.	TRBJ1-1	TGCGCGAGAACAGGGGAGCGGGCTGAAGCTTTCTTT	CARTGERAEAFF
.	TRBV18	.	TRBJ2-7	TGTGCCAGCTCACCATTCCGGGCCCCCGGGGCCTACGAGCAGTACTTC	CASSPFRAPGAYEQYF
.	TRBV7-9	.	TRBJ1-1	TGTGCCAGCAGCCGTTCCCCTGCCAGGCCAACTGAAGCTTTCTTT	CASSRSPARPTEAFF
TRBD1	TRBV7-9	.	TRBJ1-6	TGTGCCAGCAGCCGGGGACAGCCTAATTCACCCCTCCACTTT	CASSRGQPNSPLHF
TRBD1	TRBV20-1	.	TRBJ1-2	TGCAGTCCGTACAGGGGGAATGGCTACACCTTC	CSPYRGNGYTF
TRBD2	TRBV11-3	once	TRBJ2-1	TGTGCCAGCAGCTTAGGTTTAGCGGGGGGGCCAGGTGAGCAGTTCTTC	CASSLGLAGGPGEQFF
TRBD1	TRBV2	.	TRBJ1-2	TGTGCCAGCAGCCCCGACCGGACAGGGGGAGGCTATGGCTACACCTTC	CASSPDRTGGGYGYTF
TRBD2	TRBV7-3	.	TRBJ2-7	TGTGCCAGCAGCCCTAGCGGGCGATCACTTTACGAGCAGTACTTC	CASSPSGRSLYEQYF
.	TRBV12-5	.	TRBJ2-5	TGTGCTAGTGGTTCGCAAGAGACCCAGTACTTC	CASGSQETQYF
.	TRBV4-3	.	TRBJ2-7	TGCGCCAGCAGCCAAGAACAGGCCTTAACCTACGAGCAGTACTTC	CASSQEQALTYEQYF
TRBD2	TRBV7-3	.	TRBJ2-3	TGTGCCAGCACTCCTGACGCGGCTAGCGGGGGTGTGCAGTATTTT	CASTPDAASGGVQYF
TRBD1	TRBV5-1	.	TRBJ1-2	TGCGCCAGCAGCTTGGGGGACAGAAACTATGGCTACACCTTC	CASSLGDRNYGYTF
.	TRBV28	.	TRBJ1-2	TGTGCCACTCCGGACGGGGTCTATGGCTACACCTTC	CATPDGVYGYTF
TRBD1	TRBV9	.	TRBJ2-7	TGTGCCAGCAGCGTCGGGACAGGGACATACGAGCAGTACTTC	CASSVGTGTYEQYF
.	TRBV25-1	.	TRBJ1-1	TGTGCCAGCAGTGAATATATAGGGGGGGCTGAAGCTTTCTTT	CASSEYIGGAEAFF
TRBD1	TRBV5-1	.	TRBJ1-3	TGCGCCAGCAGCTTGACAGGGGGAGACGGAAACACCATATATTTT	CASSLTGGDGNTIYF
TRBD1	TRBV23-1	.	TRBJ1-1	TGCGCCAGCAGGGTTCCGGGACAGGGGGTGGAGGCTTTCTTT	CASRVPGQGVEAFF
.	TRBV15	.	TRBJ2-2	TGTGCCACCAGCAGAGATCGCGGGGCCGTCGGGGAGCTGTTTTTT	CATSRDRGAVGELFF
.	TRBV2	once	TRBJ2-2	TGTGCCAGCAGTGACGACACGGCGAACACCGGGGAGCTGTTTTTT	CASSDDTANTGELFF
.	TRBV7-7	.	TRBJ1-1	TGTGCTAGCAGCTTAGAATTGGCGGGGGAAGCTTTCTTT	CASSLELAGEAFF
.	TRBV6-5	.	TRBJ1-3	TGTGCCAGCAGTTACCCGGGAAGCTCTGGAAACACCATATATTTT	CASSYPGSSGNTIYF
.	TRBV11-1	once	TRBJ2-3	TGTGCCAGCAGCTTAGCGCGCGGGCGAGCAGATACGCAGTATTTT	CASSLARGRADTQYF
.	TRBV28	.	TRBJ2-7	TGTGCCAGCAGTTTAGCGGGGACCTCCTACGAGCAGTACTTC	CASSLAGTSYEQYF
.	TRBV21-1	.	TRBJ1-2	TGTGCCAGCAGCGAGAGATTGGACAACCCCCCTTTAATCTATGGCTACACCTTC	CASSERLDNPPLIYGYTF
.	TRBV7-2	.	TRBJ2-3	TGTGCCAGCAGCTATACTAGGGACACAGATACGCAGTATTTT	CASSYTRDTDTQYF